The next 23 T cell receptor beta chains were all read from a single sample in a study of T cell responses to AZD1222 COVID-19 vaccine. The protocol was immunoSEQ multiplex PCR, while the TCRdb copy is restricted to in-frame clones and leaves out a portion. The sample includes 100,000 or so clones, roughly nine tenths of them seen just once. This specimen consisted of peripheral blood, obtained 28 days after the second AZD1222 dose. All receptors derive from an adult who received the AZD1222 COVID-19 vaccine.

CDR3 nucleotides: TGTGCCAGTAGTGGAGACAGGGTTTCCTACGAGCAGTACTTC. Its protein product is CASSGDRVSYEQYF. The chain employs TRBV19 and TRBJ2-7, with TRBD1 matching 7 bases. Germline loops: CDR1 LNHDA, CDR2 SQIVND (reference sequence). J lost 1 base, V lost 5 bases, and 5 bases had no gene match. The CDR3 totals 14 residues.

The gene calls are TRBV5-5 and TRBJ2-2, with D unresolved. The V gene lost 4 bases and the J gene lost 3 bases, with 10 bases spanning the gap. The CDR3 loop spans 14 amino acids. The germline V gene encodes CDR1 SGHKS and CDR2 YYEKEE (reference sequence). CDR3 DNA sequence: TGTGCCAGCAGCCGGGTCTCGGACACCGGGGAGCTGTTTTTT. Its translation: CASSRVSDTGELFF.

The chain links TRBV15 to TRBJ1-5; D is unresolved. Germline V gene data show CDR1 as LNHNV and CDR2 as YYDKDF (reference sequence). Trimming shortened V by 1 base and J by 1 base, and 5 bases separated the two germline ends. This CDR3 has 14 residues. CDR3 amino acids: CATSRASSNQPQHF. CDR3 nucleotide sequence: TGTGCCACCAGCAGAGCTTCCAGCAATCAGCCCCAGCATTTT.

The chain recombines TRBV11-2 with TRBJ2-2, with 7 bases identical to TRBD2. CDR3 length: 15 residues. CDR1 and CDR2 from the germline V gene are SGHAT and FQNNGV. With 5 bases clipped from V and 0 bases from J, the junction kept 3 bases outside the gene matches. The CDR3 spells CASSRTRTNTGELFF. The CDR3 DNA reads as TGTGCCAGCAGCCGGACTAGAACGAACACCGGGGAGCTGTTTTTT.

The rearrangement joins TRBV15 to TRBJ2-3; D could derive from TRBD1 or TRBD2 (5 bases each). V was cut by 1 base and J by 4 bases, with 18 bases left in between. The germline V gene has CDR1 LNHNV and CDR2 YYDKDF (reference sequence). CDR3 length: 17 amino acids. This CDR3 reads CATSRVQAALGADTQYF. In nucleotides, the CDR3 is TGTGCCACCAGCAGAGTTCAAGCGGCCTTAGGGGCAGATACGCAGTATTTT.

The chain joins TRBV6-5 to TRBJ2-1, with 12 bases identical to TRBD2. CDR1 and CDR2 from the germline V gene are MNHEY and SVGAGI. The junction had 6 bases not matched to a gene; V was cut back by 6 bases and J by 6 bases. The CDR3 extends over 15 amino acids. The CDR3 here is CASRRLAGASNEQFF. The CDR3 DNA sequence: TGTGCCAGCAGACGACTAGCGGGAGCGTCCAATGAGCAGTTCTTC.

Only a few counts were recorded for this clone. The chain has TRBV2 and TRBJ1-2, with D hard to call. The CDR3 covers 12 residues. Germline V gene sequence: CDR1 SNHLY, CDR2 FYNNEI. V dropped 2 bases and J dropped 8 bases, with 9 bases sitting between them. The CDR3, as DNA: TGTGCCAGCAGTGAACTCGCTCGGGGCTACACCTTC. It translates to CASSELARGYTF.

This clone was seen more than once but under ten times. The chain couples TRBV13 to TRBJ2-1; TRBD2 aligns across 10 bases. The CDR3 is 15 amino acids. Germline CDR1 and CDR2: PRHDT and FYEKMQ (reference sequence). The J segment lost 6 bases and the V segment lost 6 bases, leaving 8 bases of the junction unmatched. CDR3 amino acids: CASRSRLAGINEQFF. DNA for the CDR3: TGTGCCAGCAGATCCCGACTAGCGGGCATCAATGAGCAGTTCTTC.

The chain couples TRBV14 to TRBJ2-3, with 7 nucleotides matching TRBD2. The ends lost 6 bases at V and 0 bases at J; junction bases unmatched: 6. Germline V gene sequence: CDR1 SGHDN, CDR2 FVKESK. The CDR3 sequence is 15 residues long. CDR3 DNA: TGTGCCAGCAGACTGAGCGGGGCTAGCACAGATACGCAGTATTTT. It encodes CASRLSGASTDTQYF.

The J gene is TRBJ2-1, the V gene TRBV6-2 or TRBV6-3; D remains unclear. V lost 1 base, J lost 2 bases, and 6 bases lay in between. The CDR3 spans 14 residues. Germline CDR1 MNHEY, CDR2 SVGEGT. Here the CDR3 reads CASSYFGPYNEQFF. The CDR3 nucleotides are TGTGCCAGCAGTTACTTCGGACCCTACAATGAGCAGTTCTTC.

The sample holds a few counts of this clone. CDR3 sequence reads: CASSARWMSNTEAFF. CDR3 in DNA: TGTGCCAGCAGCGCCCGGTGGATGTCTAACACTGAAGCTTTCTTT. The V gene is TRBV4-2, the J gene TRBJ1-1, with D unclear. V shed 5 bases and J shed 2 bases, with 15 bases lying between them. The germline CDR1 and CDR2 sequences are LGHNA and YNFKEQ. There are 15 residues in the CDR3.

This clone was observed once. The gene calls are TRBV5-1 and TRBJ2-7; tentative D call: TRBD2 (6 bases). With 2 bases removed from V and 0 bases from J, the gap between germline ends came to 15 bases. CDR1 is SGHRS and CDR2 is YFSETQ in the germline V gene. The CDR3 covers 16 residues. This CDR3 is CASSFGGIGFSYEQYF. The CDR3, as DNA: TGCGCCAGCAGCTTCGGAGGGATTGGTTTCTCCTACGAGCAGTACTTC.

The chain combines TRBV28 with TRBJ1-5; D is unclear. CDR1 MDHEN and CDR2 SYDVKM come from the germline V gene. This CDR3 region has 14 residues. The V and J ends lost 6 bases and 0 bases respectively, with 9 bases between them. The CDR3 sequence is CASRRVSSNQPQHF. The CDR3 DNA reads TGTGCCAGCAGAAGGGTTTCTAGCAATCAGCCCCAGCATTTT.

The rearrangement joins TRBV9 to TRBJ2-3; the D is unclear. This CDR3 has 14 amino acids. The V gene lost 0 bases and the J gene lost 2 bases, with 7 bases spanning the gap. CDR1 is SGDLS, CDR2 YYNGEE, per germline. The CDR3 DNA follows: TGTGCCAGCAGCGTAGGCTCCCACACAGATACGCAGTATTTT. Protein: CASSVGSHTDTQYF.

The chain carries TRBV19 and TRBJ1-1; D unresolved. Trimming stripped 7 bases from V and 1 base from J, with 16 bases between. The CDR3 length is 15 residues. Germline values: CDR1 LNHDA, CDR2 SQIVND (reference sequence). The CDR3 bases are TGTGCCAGTACCGATCGGAGGGCGGGGAACACTGAAGCTTTCTTT. Translation: CASTDRRAGNTEAFF.

The rearrangement joins TRBV29-1 to TRBJ1-5, with 9 bases identical to TRBD1. The germline CDR1 and CDR2 sequences are SQVTM and ANQGSEA. The J segment lost 6 bases and the V segment lost 7 bases, leaving 10 bases of the junction unmatched. The length of the CDR3 is 14 residues. The CDR3 here is CSAPRDRDGQPQHF. In DNA form, the CDR3 reads TGCAGCGCACCCCGGGACAGGGACGGTCAGCCCCAGCATTTT.

This chain uses TRBV5-1 with TRBJ1-2, with 8 bases fitting TRBD1. Germline loops: CDR1 SGHRS, CDR2 YFSETQ. Trimming at V came to 5 bases and at J to 0 bases, leaving 6 bases not matched to a gene. The CDR3 contains 15 residues. DNA for the CDR3: TGCGCCAGCAGGGCCGGGACAGGAGCTAACTATGGCTACACCTTC. This sequence encodes CASRAGTGANYGYTF.

This rearrangement joins TRBV3-1 (or the pseudogene TRBV3-2) to TRBJ1-3, with no clear D. Germline CDR1 is LGHDT and CDR2 is YNNKEL (reference sequence). CDR3 length equals 12 residues. V gave up 3 bases and J gave up 5 bases, with 5 bases separating them. CDR3 DNA: TGTGCCAGCAGCCAGTCGAGAAACACCATATATTTT. Encoded protein: CASSQSRNTIYF.

V and J are TRBV7-2 and TRBJ2-3, with a tentative D call TRBD2 (6 bases). The germline gives CDR1 SGHTA, CDR2 FQGNSA. This CDR3 comprises 13 residues. V was cut by 4 bases and J by 8 bases, with 13 bases left in between. The CDR3 region has the DNA TGTGCCAGCAGCTCCTCCCCCGGGGGTACGCAGTATTTT. Residues: CASSSSPGGTQYF.

This chain links TRBV30 with TRBJ2-7; D unresolved. Trimming cost V 0 bases and J 6 bases, with 12 bases left between them. Per the germline V gene, CDR1 is GTSNPN and CDR2 is SVGIG (reference sequence). The CDR3 runs to 13 residues. The CDR3 is CAWSVLLKTEQYF. The CDR3 region has the DNA TGTGCCTGGAGTGTACTCCTCAAGACCGAGCAGTACTTC.

The chain has TRBV9 and TRBJ2-5; no clear D. CDR1 is SGDLS and CDR2 is YYNGEE in the germline V gene. The CDR3 is made up of 11 amino acids. The germline V and J ends were trimmed by 3 bases and 1 base, with 1 base remaining between them. The CDR3 here is CASSAQETQYF. The CDR3 nucleotides are TGTGCCAGCAGCGCCCAAGAGACCCAGTACTTC.

The genes are TRBV12-3 or TRBV12-4 and TRBJ1-1; D unresolved. V was cut by 0 bases and J by 11 bases, with 7 bases left in between. The CDR3 is 11 residues long. The CDR3 DNA sequence: TGTGCCAGCAGTTTAGCGGGGTATGCTTTCTTT. Translation: CASSLAGYAFF.

This chain connects TRBV27 to TRBJ2-7; 7 bases map to TRBD1. This CDR3 has 14 amino acids. Germline values: CDR1 MNHEY, CDR2 SMNVEV (reference sequence). V trimming: 8 bases; J trimming: 4 bases; junction bases outside the gene matches: 11. CDR3 amino acids: CASAPGGEGYEQYF. The CDR3 DNA follows: TGTGCCAGCGCACCAGGGGGAGAAGGGTACGAGCAGTACTTC.